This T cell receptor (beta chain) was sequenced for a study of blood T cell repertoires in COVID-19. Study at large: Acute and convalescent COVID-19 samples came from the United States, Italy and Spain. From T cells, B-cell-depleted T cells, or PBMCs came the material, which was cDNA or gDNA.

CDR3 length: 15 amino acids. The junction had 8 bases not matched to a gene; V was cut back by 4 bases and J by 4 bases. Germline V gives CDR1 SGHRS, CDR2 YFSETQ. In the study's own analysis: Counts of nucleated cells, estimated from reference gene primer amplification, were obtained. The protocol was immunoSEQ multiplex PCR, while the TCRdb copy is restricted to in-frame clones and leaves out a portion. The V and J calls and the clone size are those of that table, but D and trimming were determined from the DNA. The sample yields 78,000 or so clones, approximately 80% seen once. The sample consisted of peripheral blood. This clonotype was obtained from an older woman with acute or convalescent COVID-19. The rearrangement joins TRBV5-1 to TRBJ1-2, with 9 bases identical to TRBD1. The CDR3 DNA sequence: TGCGCCAGCAGCCCGTTGACAGGGGGGAGCTATGGCTACACCTTC. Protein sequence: CASSPLTGGSYGYTF.